This T cell receptor beta chain was captured by sequencing in a study of T cells in Graves' hyperthyroidism and ophthalmopathy. Study results and caveats: The majority of expanded thyroid clonotypes above 0.001 also appeared in blood.

The length of the CDR3 is 16 residues. Germline V gene data show CDR1 as SGHRS and CDR2 as YFSETQ. A NOSPECS grade of at least 4, a Clinical Activity Score of at least 3 and duration under 3 months were recorded in ophthalmopathy patients. Patients with uncontrolled infections, other autoimmune diseases, pregnancy or lactation were excluded. A note on this clonotype: Its antigen is undetermined. An end of the junction does not agree with germline; a read error may underlie this.

Amplification yielded TCR beta CDR3 regions, with RNA transcripts as the source. A first-round RT-PCR of the TCR CDR3 used the HTBI primer set. TCRdb fed the multiplex PCR reads into MiXCR, producing one record per CDR3 protein. The data contain about 59,000 distinct CDR3 sequences, approximately 50% of them seen just once; the ten biggest clones take up approximately 3.5%. The chain employs TRBV5-1 and TRBJ2-3; D might be TRBD1 (6 bases). This sequence was found in a woman aged 60-75 years with Graves' ophthalmopathy. Sequencing was performed on blood. The CDR3 here is CASRQTRYRETNTQCF. The CDR3 DNA reads as TGCGCCAGCAGGCAAACGCGCTACAGGGAAACAAATACGCAGTGTTTT.